This T cell receptor beta chain was obtained from a study of spatial heterogeneity in lung cancer (dated by TCRdb to about 2019). Regarding the complete study: More beta-chain than alpha-chain transcripts were consistently detected, likely reflecting higher beta-chain transcript abundance. In the raw uncorrected reads, each unique combination of TCR and UMI appeared on average more than ten times. In non-small cell lung cancer, the study quantitatively compared TCR alpha and beta repertoires across several tumor regions, matched nontumor lung, and blood. TCR repertoire features were related to nonsynonymous mutation counts determined by whole-exome sequencing of tumor tissue. At surgery, roughly 220 tumor regions, roughly 62 matched nontumor lung samples and 56 PBMC samples were TCR-sequenced for both alpha and beta chains.

Preparation of the library involved 5' RACE. Sequencing used a NextSeq 500. To allow correction of PCR and sequencing errors, the TCR library protocol tagged every TCR cDNA molecule with a unique molecular identifier. On the study's bioinformatics: TCR identification, UMI-based error correction and CDR3 extraction were all carried out with Decombinator tools. Expanded TCRs were defined as those above a frequency of 2 per 1,000, corresponding to the top 1% of the tumor frequency distribution. Rényi diversity was computed with the R vegan package after subsampling each repertoire 100 times to 5,000 TCRs. To build CDR3 similarity networks, amino acid triplet string-kernel similarity was used, and CDR3s were connected when their pairwise similarity was above 0.82. The public sequencing data were trimmed at Q25 with fastp and processed into clonotypes with MiXCR by TCRdb, which kept only in-frame beta chains. Rows matching on CDR3 protein sequence are summarized as one entry with the most common DNA and genes. None of the V and J calls come from the authors' own analysis; TCRdb made them. The sample table holds more than 20,000 distinct CDR3 sequences, of which approximately 4.2% were seen once. Approximately 7.4% of the sample belongs to the ten largest clones.

The study at large found these results: Additional single-cell paired TCR alpha and beta sequencing was considered necessary to confirm, at a functional level, the hypothesis that regional TCRs recognize regional mutations. Ubiquitous expanded tumor TCRs were detected in blood more often at tumor resection than at routine follow-up.

Reading the label with the study, this specimen's time point is: sample taken at primary tumor resection. Samples were obtained from roughly 72 patients with early-stage, untreated non-small cell lung cancer from the lung TRACERx cohort. Without any cell sorting, TCR sequencing was performed on whole RNA extracted either from tumor and nontumor lung tissue or from cryopreserved PBMC samples. Only patients for whom sufficient RNA was available from at least two tumor regions were selected for TCR sequencing. This clonotype showed up many times. Its binding antigen is unknown. Nothing much larger sits one base from this clone, and base qualities are not available. V lost 3 bases and J lost 0 bases; the stretch between them is 12 bases long. Spanning cysteine to phenylalanine, the CDR3 consists of 14 amino acids. Just CDR3 DNA is preserved here, 42 bases in frame from base 1. Per the germline V gene (reference sequence), DFQATT is the CDR1 and SNEGSKA is the CDR2.

Recombination linked TRBV20-1 to TRBJ2-7, with the D call tentatively TRBD1 or TRBD2, each fitting 5 bases. The clonotype was recovered from a male donor with early-stage non-small cell lung cancer. The input for sequencing was PBMCs, taken at surgery. The sequenced DNA is TGCAGTGCTAGCAGAGGGGCCGACTCCTACGAGCAGTACTTC. Its translation is CSASRGADSYEQYF.